Described below is a single TCR beta chain sequence and its context. Through a sample-barcoded 5' primer and a J-beta primer mix, a second PCR was run for 7 to 11 cycles. Each CDR3 protein gets one entry after TCRdb re-called the 5' RACE reads with MiXCR. The data contain about 1.8 million distinct CDR3 sequences, less than 50% of them singletons. This sample is part of a study of blood T cells in healthy people across ages. They isolated at least 7 million PBMCs from each sample. No fewer than 5.5 micrograms of total RNA were isolated from every sample. The CDR3 contains 16 residues. Germline loops: CDR1 SGHRS, CDR2 YFSETQ.

The sequenced sample consisted of blood. The sequence was obtained from a woman between 40 and 50 years old in good health. The J gene is TRBJ2-1, the V gene TRBV5-1; 11 bases are shared with TRBD1. The J call may be incorrect, as the DNA end agrees better with TRBJ2-7. For the CDR3, the DNA is TGCGCCAGCAGCTTGGAGCTAGGACAGGGGGCCAATGAGCAGTACTTC. Translation gives CASSLELGQGANEQYF.